These T cell receptor beta chains were read from a single sample in a study of control samples from healthy donors and cancer patients. TCRdb keeps only in-frame clones here, not all; method: immunoSEQ multiplex PCR. The table has about 110,000 clones, roughly 90% seen once; the top ten hold roughly 4%. The sample comprised PBMCs. Every receptor here comes from an older woman with lung cancer. Both conserved end residues are part of each CDR3. The order of the fields is J gene, V gene, CDR3 protein.

>TRBJ2-2|TRBV9
CASSVEWTVTGELFF
>TRBJ2-7|TRBV2
CASRGTSGAYEQYF
>TRBJ1-1|TRBV18
CASSPLKDTEAFF
>TRBJ1-3|TRBV11-2
CASSDHLQGRRSGNTIYF
>TRBJ2-5|TRBV7-2
CASSLPEVAKLSQETQYF
>TRBJ1-3|TRBV11-2
CASSSRQSSGNTIYF
>TRBJ1-3|TRBV7-9
CASSLGSNTIYF
>TRBJ1-2|TRBV3-1/TRBV3-2
CASSQTGDYGYTF
>TRBJ1-2|TRBV6-6
CASMLPTGDIYGYTF
>TRBJ2-7|TRBV11-3
CASSSRSAGGTGWDF
>TRBJ1-5|TRBV30
CAWAGRGPGPQHF
>TRBJ2-1|TRBV3-1/TRBV3-2
CASSPLELLNEQFF
>TRBJ1-1|TRBV5-4
CASSSHPLSRQGLNTEAFF
>TRBJ1-2|TRBV25-1
CASSEVGATANYGYTF
>TRBJ2-1|TRBV5-1
CASSSLMGRRERYNEQFF
>TRBJ2-7|TRBV29-1
CSAEGQGSEQYF
>TRBJ1-5|TRBV15
CATSRAQSNQPQHF
>TRBJ2-3|TRBV6-2/TRBV6-3
CASSYSAGGDTQYF
>TRBJ2-1|TRBV5-1
CASSLMGLADYNEQFF
>TRBJ1-5|TRBV2
CASSDSSGTNQPQHF
>TRBJ2-3|TRBV4-2
CASSQGVAGGTDTQYF
>TRBJ1-1|TRBV24-1
CATSDGQGMGTEAFF
>TRBJ2-7|TRBV23-1
CASSQSGGQGASRLTYEQYF
>TRBJ1-1|TRBV5-6
CASSLSQGILNTEAFF
>TRBJ2-7|TRBV6-5
CASSYSDQGPYEQYF
>TRBJ2-5|TRBV9
CASSVKEETQYF
>TRBJ2-7|TRBV18
CASSPDLVSYEQYF
>TRBJ1-4|TRBV2
CASSSSGQGNEKLFF
>TRBJ2-7|TRBV10-3
CAISDDWVQYF
>TRBJ2-2|TRBV13
CASSLGRGRSGELFF
>TRBJ1-2|TRBV4-2
CASSQVTSTTNYGYTF